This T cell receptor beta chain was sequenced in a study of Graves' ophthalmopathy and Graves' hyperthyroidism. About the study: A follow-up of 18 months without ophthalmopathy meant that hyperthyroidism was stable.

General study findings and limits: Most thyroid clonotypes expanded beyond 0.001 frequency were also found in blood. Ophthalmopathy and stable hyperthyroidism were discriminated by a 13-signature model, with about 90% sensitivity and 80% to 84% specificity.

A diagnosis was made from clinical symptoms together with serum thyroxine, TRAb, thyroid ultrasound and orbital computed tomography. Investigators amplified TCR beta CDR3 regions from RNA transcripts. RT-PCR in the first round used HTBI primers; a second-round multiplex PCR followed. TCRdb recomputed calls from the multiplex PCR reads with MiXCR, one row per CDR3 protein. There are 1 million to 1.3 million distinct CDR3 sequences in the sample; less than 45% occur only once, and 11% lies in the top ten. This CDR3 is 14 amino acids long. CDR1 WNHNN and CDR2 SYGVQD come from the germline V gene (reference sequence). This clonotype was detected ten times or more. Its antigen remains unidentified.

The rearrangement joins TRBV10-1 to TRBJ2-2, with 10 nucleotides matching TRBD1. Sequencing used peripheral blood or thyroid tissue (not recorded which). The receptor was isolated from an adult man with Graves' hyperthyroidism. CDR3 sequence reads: CATGTGVNTGELFF. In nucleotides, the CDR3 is TGCGCTACCGGGACAGGGGTAAACACCGGGGAGCTGTTTTTT.